Each of the 20 T cell receptor beta chains below was sequenced from the same sample in a study of CD4 T cells in relation to SARS-CoV-2 and coronaviruses. Before the COVID-19 pandemic, during about 2010-2018, CD4+ T cells were taken from unexposed donors. CD4+ T cells were isolated from the cells after about ten days of culture. Assay: immunoSEQ multiplex PCR; the TCRdb copy retains only in-frame clones and omits some. The sample contains around 28,000 clones, around two thirds of which appear only once. Which antigens these TCRs recognize remains unknown. Sample: CD4+ T cells from PBMCs, cultured in vitro. Receptors were obtained from a human donor in good health.

The V gene is TRBV4-1, the J gene TRBJ1-6; D gene uncertain. The germline gives CDR1 MGHRA, CDR2 YSYEKL. V lost 5 bases, J lost 9 bases, and 17 bases lay in between. This CDR3 has 15 amino acids. The CDR3 region has the DNA TGCGCCAGCAGCTCCCGCCGGGCGACCGGTTCACCCCTCCACTTT. Its protein is CASSSRRATGSPLHF.

There are a few counts of this clone. The chain combines TRBV7-9 with TRBJ2-1, with D hard to call. CDR1 is SEHNR and CDR2 is FQNEAQ in the germline V gene (reference sequence). Trimming cost V 5 bases and J 3 bases, with 5 bases left between them. This CDR3 comprises 12 residues. The CDR3 sequence is CASSPYYNEQFF. The CDR3 region has the DNA TGTGCCAGCAGCCCCTACTACAATGAGCAGTTCTTC.

This sequence joins TRBV7-2 and TRBJ1-1; the D is unclear. The V gene lost 4 bases and the J gene lost 4 bases, with 7 bases spanning the gap. The CDR3 is 12 residues long. Germline V gene sequence: CDR1 SGHTA, CDR2 FQGNSA. This CDR3 is CASSSDLTEAFF. For the CDR3, the DNA is TGTGCCAGCAGCTCGGATCTCACTGAAGCTTTCTTT. The full variable domain, rest sourced from reference TRBV7-2 and TRBJ1-1, is GAGVSQSPSNKVTEKGKDVELRCDPISGHTALYWYRQSLGQGLEFLIYFQGNSAPDKSGLPSDRFSAERTGGSVSTLTIQRTQQEDSAVYLCASSSDLTEAFFGQGTRLTVV.

The rearrangement joins TRBV6-5 to TRBJ1-1; D is undetermined. The CDR3 spans 14 residues. The ends were cut back, 2 bases at V and 1 base at J, with 8 bases in the middle. Germline-derived CDR1 and CDR2 are MNHEY and SVGAGI. The CDR3 sequence: CASSYTFENTEAFF. Here the CDR3 DNA reads TGTGCCAGCAGTTACACCTTTGAGAACACTGAAGCTTTCTTT.

The CDR3 nucleotides read TGTGCCAGTAGTGAGTTAGGGGCCTACGAGCAGTACTTC. It specifies CASSELGAYEQYF. This chain links TRBV19 with TRBJ2-7; weak D call: TRBD1 (5 bases). Germline V CDR1 and CDR2: LNHDA, SQIVND (reference sequence). This CDR3 is 13 amino acids long. V gave up 5 bases and J gave up 2 bases, with 10 bases separating them.

V gene TRBV5-4 combines with J gene TRBJ2-2; D may correspond to TRBD1 or TRBD2 (6 bases each). Trimming cost V 4 bases and J 6 bases, with 16 bases left between them. From germline, CDR1 is SGHNT and CDR2 YYREEE (reference sequence). There are 15 residues in the CDR3. The CDR3 DNA reads TGTGCCAGCAGCCCACCTACGGGGGCTGCCGGGGAGCTGTTTTTT. Translating it yields CASSPPTGAAGELFF.

The DNA of the CDR3 is TGTGCCAGCAGCCTTAGCGGGAGGGCCGGCACAGATACGCAGTATTTT. Translating gives CASSLSGRAGTDTQYF. The gene calls are TRBV7-3 and TRBJ2-3; 11 bases match TRBD2. Germline V lookup: CDR1 SGHTA, CDR2 FQGTGA. The CDR3 is made up of 16 amino acids. The V segment lost 5 bases and the J segment 1 base; nucleotides outside the gene matches: 5.

The chain couples TRBV7-9 to TRBJ1-4, with TRBD1 matching over 8 bases. The junction had 8 bases not matched to a gene; V was cut back by 0 bases and J by 8 bases. CDR3 size: 16 residues. Looked up from germline, CDR1 is SEHNR and CDR2 is FQNEAQ (reference sequence). The CDR3 nucleotides read TGTGCCAGCAGCTTAGCGGGGGGACAGGCGGCCGAAAAACTGTTTTTT. As protein: CASSLAGGQAAEKLFF. Variable domain in full (rest from reference TRBV7-9 and TRBJ1-4): DTGVSQNPRHKITKRGQNVTFRCDPISEHNRLYWYRQTLGQGPEFLTYFQNEAQLEKSRLLSDRFSAERPKGSFSTLEIQRTEQGDSAMYLCASSLAGGQAAEKLFFGSGTQLSVL.

This clone was counted a few times. The V and J genes are TRBV6-5 and TRBJ1-1, with no clear D. This CDR3 comprises 14 residues. The germline V and J ends were trimmed by 0 bases and 5 bases, with 10 bases remaining between them. CDR1 and CDR2 from the germline V gene are MNHEY and SVGAGI. This chain's CDR3 is CASSYSAEITEAFF. DNA for the CDR3: TGTGCCAGCAGTTACTCCGCAGAAATAACTGAAGCTTTCTTT.

CDR3 nucleotides: TGCGCCAGCAGCCAAGATTTAGCGCGGGCGGAGACCCAGTACTTC. It translates to CASSQDLARAETQYF. The chain combines TRBV4-3 with TRBJ2-5, with D perhaps matching TRBD2 (5 bases). This CDR3 has 15 residues. Trimming shortened V by 0 bases and J by 5 bases, and 13 bases separated the two germline ends. Germline V gene lookup returns CDR1 LGHNA and CDR2 YSLEER.

The rearrangement links TRBV9 to TRBJ1-1; D unclear. This CDR3 region has 14 residues. Trimming took off 0 bases at V and 4 bases at J, with 10 bases between the two ends. The germline gives CDR1 SGDLS, CDR2 YYNGEE. CDR3 in amino acids: CASSVEVGRTEAFF. DNA of the CDR3: TGTGCCAGCAGCGTAGAGGTTGGTCGCACTGAAGCTTTCTTT.

V is TRBV27 and J is TRBJ1-2, with TRBD1 matching 8 bases. Germline V CDR1 and CDR2: MNHEY, SMNVEV (reference sequence). The CDR3 spans 16 residues. The V and J ends lost 6 bases and 7 bases, in that order; junction bases with no gene match: 16. CDR3 sequence (DNA): TGTGCCAGCAGCCAAACGACTTTTGGACAGGGTCTTGGCTACACCTTC. As protein: CASSQTTFGQGLGYTF.

This clone came up a few times. The chain joins TRBV29-1 to TRBJ2-2, with D possibly matching TRBD2 (6 bases). V was shortened by 4 bases and J by 1 base, with 19 bases between the two germline ends. The CDR3 has 17 amino acids. Germline lookup yields CDR1 SQVTM and CDR2 ANQGSEA. CDR3 coding DNA: TGCAGCGTTGTATGGGCGGGGCGGGGATGGAACACCGGGGAGCTGTTTTTT. It translates to CSVVWAGRGWNTGELFF.

The DNA for the CDR3 is TGCGCCAGCAGGGATACGGGGGGGCGGATCCAAGAGACCCAGTACTTC. Translation: CASRDTGGRIQETQYF. V is TRBV5-1 and J is TRBJ2-5, with 8 bases identical to TRBD2. CDR3 length: 16 amino acids. Germline CDR1 reads SGHRS; CDR2 reads YFSETQ. After removal of 5 bases from V and 1 base from J, the junction contained 10 bases not matched to a gene. The full variable domain, with the rest looked up from reference TRBV5-1 and TRBJ2-5, is KAGVTQTPRYLIKTRGQQVTLSCSPISGHRSVSWYQQTPGQGLQFLFEYFSETQRNKGNFPGRFSGRQFSNSRSEMNVSTLELGDSALYLCASRDTGGRIQETQYFGPGTRLLVL.

The chain couples TRBV9 to TRBJ2-2; 9 bases align to TRBD1. The V segment lost 0 bases and the J segment 4 bases; nucleotides outside the gene matches: 7. Per the germline V gene, CDR1 is SGDLS and CDR2 is YYNGEE. The CDR3 is made up of 17 amino acids. The CDR3 nucleotides read TGTGCCAGCAGCGTAGGCGGGGACAGGGTAGCCACCGGGGAGCTGTTTTTT. Translation gives CASSVGGDRVATGELFF.

Only a few counts were recorded for this clone. This rearrangement joins TRBV5-1 to TRBJ1-4; maybe TRBD1 (5 bases). Germline lookup yields CDR1 SGHRS and CDR2 YFSETQ. The CDR3 is made up of 14 amino acids. Trimming cost V 6 bases and J 3 bases, with 12 bases left between them. This CDR3 is CASTQGSSNEKLFF. The CDR3 nucleotides read TGCGCCAGCACCCAGGGCAGCTCTAATGAAAAACTGTTTTTT.

The J gene is TRBJ2-3, the V gene TRBV6-5, with D perhaps TRBD2 (5 bases). Germline V gene lookup returns CDR1 MNHEY and CDR2 SVGAGI. Trimming took off 2 bases at V and 4 bases at J, with 10 bases between the two ends. The CDR3 spans 14 residues. As DNA, the CDR3 is TGTGCCAGCAGTTACACCAGGCGGGCAGATACGCAGTATTTT. Amino acid sequence: CASSYTRRADTQYF.

This chain links TRBV19 with TRBJ1-1; TRBD1 might be the D (5 bases). This CDR3 is 13 amino acids long. CDR1 is LNHDA, CDR2 SQIVND, per germline (reference sequence). V was shortened by 5 bases and J by 0 bases, with 7 bases between the two germline ends. CDR3 in amino acids: CASSGTLNTEAFF. CDR3 sequence (DNA): TGTGCCAGTAGTGGGACCTTGAACACTGAAGCTTTCTTT. Variable domain in full (rest from reference TRBV19 and TRBJ1-1): DGGITQSPKYLFRKEGQNVTLSCEQNLNHDAMYWYRQDPGQGLRLIYYSQIVNDFQKGDIAEGYSVSREKKESFPLTVTSAQKNPTAFYLCASSGTLNTEAFFGQGTRLTVV.

The V call is TRBV6-5, the J call TRBJ2-3; 8 bases map to TRBD2. The CDR3 loop spans 14 amino acids. V gave up 7 bases and J gave up 3 bases; unmatched junction bases: 6. From germline, CDR1 is MNHEY and CDR2 SVGAGI. The CDR3 coding sequence is TGTGCCAGCACCTCGACTAGCGATACAGATACGCAGTATTTT. It yields the protein CASTSTSDTDTQYF.

This chain links TRBV14 with TRBJ1-1, with TRBD1 as a possible D gene (6 bases). The CDR3 covers 16 residues. V lost 1 base to trimming and J lost 1 base, with 13 bases between them. The germline CDR1 and CDR2 sequences are SGHDN and FVKESK. The CDR3 loop reads CASSQGWGRRNTEAFF. CDR3 sequence (DNA): TGTGCCAGCAGCCAAGGGTGGGGGCGCCGGAACACTGAAGCTTTCTTT.